This T cell receptor beta chain appears in the sequencing data of a study of control samples from healthy donors and cancer patients. TCRdb's table, derived via immunoSEQ multiplex PCR, lists solely in-frame clones and lacks some. Of about 70,000 clones listed, about 95% are singletons. Germline loops: CDR1 SGHTA, CDR2 FQGTGA. V lost 5 bases, J lost 2 bases, and 12 bases lay in between. There are 15 residues in the CDR3. The chain couples TRBV7-3 to TRBJ2-2; D gene uncertain. The sequenced sample consisted of blood. This clonotype was sampled from a woman under 40 in good health. In DNA, the CDR3 is TGTGCCAGCAGCCTCACGGCCTTTAACACCGGGGAGCTGTTTTTT. Encoded protein: CASSLTAFNTGELFF.